This T cell receptor beta chain comes out of a study of cytomegalovirus exposure and HLA in healthy donors. The donors were healthy bone marrow donors. CDR1 and CDR2 from the germline V gene are LNHDA and SQIVND (reference sequence). The CDR3 runs to 15 residues. The V segment lost 7 bases and the J segment 3 bases; nucleotides outside the gene matches: 11. The PCR ran on 60 Vbeta and 13 Jbeta primers. TCRdb keeps only in-frame clones here, not all; method: immunoSEQ multiplex PCR. This table has some 130,000 clones, 60% to 80% appearing once. Study-wide results and limits: Being indistinguishable, some V segments were excluded, TRBV6-2 and TRBV6-3 among them. A later analysis linked a missense DCLRE1C variant to TCR beta V- and J-gene trimming.

On this clone: As yet, its antigen is unknown.

The chain links TRBV19 to TRBJ1-1; 7 bases are a match to TRBD1. Specimen: PBMCs. This TCR derives from a man aged 25 to 45 in good health and CMV-seronegative. CDR3 sequence reads: CASTDRARGDTEAFF. The DNA for the CDR3 is TGTGCCAGTACCGACAGGGCGAGGGGGGACACTGAAGCTTTCTTT.